The clone carrying this TCR beta chain was observed at least ten times. Its antigen is not known. The data are from a study of early T cells in non-severe SARS-CoV-2 infection. Study context: It was bulk RNA from unsorted whole blood that was sequenced, and the chains were unpaired.

Unique molecular identifiers (one per individual cDNA molecule) were attached. TCRdb processed the 5' RACE reads anew with MiXCR; each CDR3 protein has one entry. The sample holds tens of thousands of distinct CDR3 sequences, around an eighth seen once. Germline CDR1 reads MNHNS; CDR2 reads SASEGT. The germline V and J ends were trimmed by 8 bases and 0 bases, with 14 bases remaining between them. CDR3 length: 15 residues. Study outcomes and limitations: Anti-spike CD8 responses were favored by VDJdb matching, which missed private and CD4 specificities.

The sample comprised whole blood. V and J are TRBV6-1 and TRBJ1-3; D possibly corresponds to TRBD1 (6 bases). This sequence was found in an adult who was a healthcare worker with PCR-confirmed SARS-CoV-2 infection or an uninfected control (not recorded which). The CDR3 protein is CASLLDRASGNTIYF. The CDR3 nucleotides read TGTGCCAGCCTTCTGGACAGAGCCTCTGGAAACACCATATATTTT.